Listed here is a single T cell receptor beta chain. What it binds is unknown. The sample originates from a study of cytomegalovirus exposure and HLA in healthy donors. Findings and limits, study-wide: A later look showed TCR association rates differing by HLA locus, highest for DRB1 and lowest for HLA-C. Serostatus for CMV was the only available immune exposure information. A missense variant in DCLRE1C was later tied to TCR beta V- and J-gene trimming.

With 6 bases removed from V and 3 bases from J, the gap between germline ends came to 11 bases. The CDR3 spans 13 residues. In germline, CDR1 is SEHNR, CDR2 FQNEAQ (reference sequence). The PCR used 60 Vbeta and 13 Jbeta primers. The data were produced by immunoSEQ multiplex PCR, yet TCRdb's version contains in-frame clones alone and is incomplete. In the table there are around 110,000 clones, around 86% of which are singletons. The clonotype was recovered from a woman aged 25-40 years in good health and CMV-seronegative. Sequencing used PBMCs. This chain links TRBV7-9 with TRBJ1-1, with a possible D match to TRBD1 (5 bases). CDR3 sequence: CASSQGRDTEAFF. As DNA, the CDR3 is TGTGCCAGCAGTCAGGGTAGGGACACTGAAGCTTTCTTT. Full variable domain (rest looked up from reference TRBV7-9 and TRBJ1-1): DTGVSQNPRHKITKRGQNVTFRCDPISEHNRLYWYRQTLGQGPEFLTYFQNEAQLEKSRLLSDRFSAERPKGSFSTLEIQRTEQGDSAMYLCASSQGRDTEAFFGQGTRLTVV.